The 13 T cell receptor beta chains given below trace back to one sample, sequenced in a study of blood T cells in healthy people across ages. Using a J-beta primer mix together with a sample-barcoded 5' primer, a second PCR was run for roughly 7 to 11 cycles. TCRdb recomputed calls from the 5' RACE reads with MiXCR, one row per CDR3 protein. The table lists about 510,000 distinct CDR3 sequences, 25% to 35% of them singletons. The same data also went into a second study, on T cells of mothers and their children.

The sample comprised blood. These receptors were taken from a boy younger than 10 in good health.

The V call is TRBV29-1, the J call TRBJ2-3; D might be TRBD1 or TRBD2, each matching 6 bases. The CDR3 runs to 14 residues. Trimming took off 4 bases at V and 2 bases at J, with 13 bases between the two ends. Germline CDR1 reads SQVTM; CDR2 reads ANQGSEA. For the CDR3, the DNA is TGCAGCGTTGTTTACGGGGGCCTCACAGATACGCAGTATTTT. This encodes CSVVYGGLTDTQYF.

The CDR3 DNA follows: TGCAGTGCTATCGGACAGGGGGCAGAGACCCAGTACTTC. This sequence encodes CSAIGQGAETQYF. The chain employs TRBV20-1 and TRBJ2-5; 11 bases line up with TRBD1. Per the germline V gene, CDR1 is DFQATT and CDR2 is SNEGSKA (reference sequence). Losses at the gene ends were 4 bases for V and 4 bases for J; bases not matched to a gene: 2. The length of the CDR3 is 13 residues.

This clonotype was detected once. The chain is built from TRBV6-6 and TRBJ2-3; tentatively, D is TRBD2 (5 bases). Trimming removed 3 bases at V and 8 bases at J, with 9 bases between. The germline CDR1 and CDR2 sequences are MNHNY and SVGAGI (reference sequence). The CDR3 length is 12 residues. The CDR3 loop is CASSYTRTTQYF. CDR3 DNA sequence: TGTGCCAGCAGTTATACTAGGACTACGCAGTATTTT.

The sample holds many counts of this clonotype. The V and J genes are TRBV18 and TRBJ2-5; D uncertain. CDR3 size: 12 residues. The germline CDR1 and CDR2 sequences are KGHSH and LQKENI. Deletions cut 5 bases from V and 2 bases from J, with 6 bases between. The CDR3 nucleotides are TGTGCCAGCTCAGCAACACAAGAGACCCAGTACTTC. Translation: CASSATQETQYF.

The rearrangement uses TRBV3-1 and TRBJ1-2; TRBD1 agrees at 7 bases. The CDR3 is made up of 16 amino acids. V gave up 4 bases and J gave up 0 bases; unmatched junction bases: 8. CDR1 and CDR2 from the germline V gene are LGHDT and YNNKEL (reference sequence). The CDR3 coding sequence is TGTGCCAGCAGCCCTAGGACAGGACTAGCTAACTATGGCTACACCTTC. Protein sequence: CASSPRTGLANYGYTF.

V and J are TRBV12-3 or TRBV12-4 and TRBJ2-5; TRBD2 is a possible D gene (6 bases). Deletions cut 3 bases from V and 2 bases from J, with 16 bases between. The CDR3 extends over 16 amino acids. DNA for the CDR3: TGTGCCAGCAGTTTTTGGTCTAGCGCCATTCAAGAGACCCAGTACTTC. This encodes CASSFWSSAIQETQYF.

This clonotype occurred many times. The chain recombines TRBV25-1 with TRBJ2-6; 10 positions match TRBD1. V dropped 4 bases and J dropped 4; count of bases not matched to a gene: 10. This CDR3 has 18 residues. Germline values: CDR1 MGHDK, CDR2 SYGVNS. This CDR3 reads CASSARPGQGPGANVLTF. The DNA for the CDR3 is TGTGCCAGCAGTGCTCGTCCGGGACAGGGGCCCGGGGCCAACGTCCTGACTTTC. Looking up the rest from reference TRBV25-1 and TRBJ2-6 gives the full variable domain: EADIYQTPRYLVIGTGKKITLECSQTMGHDKMYWYQQDPGMELHLIHYSYGVNSTEKGDLSSESTVSRIRTEHFPLTLESARPSHTSQYLCASSARPGQGPGANVLTFGAGSRLTVL.

The rearrangement links TRBV6-1 to TRBJ2-2; TRBD2 agrees at 8 bases. V dropped 11 bases and J dropped 6; count of bases not matched to a gene: 8. Germline V gives CDR1 MNHNS, CDR2 SASEGT. CDR3 length: 13 amino acids. The DNA of the CDR3 is TGTGCCTTAGGCCGGGGGGGCCCCGGGGAGCTGTTTTTT. Amino acid sequence: CALGRGGPGELFF.

Only a few counts were recorded for this clonotype. One end of the junction is discordant with germline, which a read error may explain. The rearrangement links TRBV7-7 to TRBJ2-1; TRBD2 agrees at 14 bases. Germline assignment: CDR1 SSHAT and CDR2 FNYEAQ (reference sequence). The CDR3 loop spans 19 amino acids. This CDR3 is CASNFPGTSGGQTYNEQFF. As DNA, the CDR3 is TGTGCTAGCAACTTCCCCGGGACTAGCGGGGGCCAAACCTACAATGAGCAGTTCTTC. Complete variable domain (other parts from reference TRBV7-7 and TRBJ2-1): GAGVSQSPRYKVTKRGQDVTLRCDPISSHATLYWYQQALGQGPEFLTYFNYEAQPDKSGLPSDRFSAERPEGSISTLTIQRTEQRDSAMYRCASNFPGTSGGQTYNEQFFGPGTRLTVL.

This chain links TRBV12-3 or TRBV12-4 with TRBJ1-1, with no clear D. V shed 2 bases and J shed 3 bases, with 10 bases lying between them. This CDR3 has 14 residues. CDR3 in DNA: TGTGCCAGCAGTTTAATGAGTTATGACACTGAAGCTTTCTTT. As protein: CASSLMSYDTEAFF.

The chain uses TRBV5-1 and TRBJ1-2; D gene unclear. Trimming shortened V by 0 bases and J by 8 bases, and 14 bases separated the two germline ends. Germline CDR1 SGHRS, CDR2 YFSETQ. This CDR3 has 14 amino acids. DNA for the CDR3: TGCGCCAGCAGCTTGGGCGACACTGCGGCGGGCTACACCTTC. It yields the protein CASSLGDTAAGYTF. The whole variable domain, remainder taken from reference TRBV5-1 and TRBJ1-2, is KAGVTQTPRYLIKTRGQQVTLSCSPISGHRSVSWYQQTPGQGLQFLFEYFSETQRNKGNFPGRFSGRQFSNSRSEMNVSTLELGDSALYLCASSLGDTAAGYTFGSGTRLTVV.

The genes are TRBV4-1 and TRBJ1-4; D gene unclear. Germline CDR1 MGHRA, CDR2 YSYEKL. The CDR3 sequence is 16 residues long. Deletions cut 1 base from V and 4 bases from J, with 13 bases between. Here the CDR3 DNA reads TGCGCCAGCAGCCAAGGACCTTGGTTAATTAATGAAAAACTGTTTTTT. The encoded protein is CASSQGPWLINEKLFF.

The chain uses TRBV29-1 and TRBJ2-7; D remains ambiguous. The end of the DNA aligns better with TRBJ2-5, so the J call may be wrong. This CDR3 has 12 amino acids. Germline V gene sequence: CDR1 SQVTM, CDR2 ANQGSEA. The CDR3 DNA follows: TGCAGCGTTGATGGCCTTGAGGAGACCCAGTACTTC. This sequence encodes CSVDGLEETQYF.